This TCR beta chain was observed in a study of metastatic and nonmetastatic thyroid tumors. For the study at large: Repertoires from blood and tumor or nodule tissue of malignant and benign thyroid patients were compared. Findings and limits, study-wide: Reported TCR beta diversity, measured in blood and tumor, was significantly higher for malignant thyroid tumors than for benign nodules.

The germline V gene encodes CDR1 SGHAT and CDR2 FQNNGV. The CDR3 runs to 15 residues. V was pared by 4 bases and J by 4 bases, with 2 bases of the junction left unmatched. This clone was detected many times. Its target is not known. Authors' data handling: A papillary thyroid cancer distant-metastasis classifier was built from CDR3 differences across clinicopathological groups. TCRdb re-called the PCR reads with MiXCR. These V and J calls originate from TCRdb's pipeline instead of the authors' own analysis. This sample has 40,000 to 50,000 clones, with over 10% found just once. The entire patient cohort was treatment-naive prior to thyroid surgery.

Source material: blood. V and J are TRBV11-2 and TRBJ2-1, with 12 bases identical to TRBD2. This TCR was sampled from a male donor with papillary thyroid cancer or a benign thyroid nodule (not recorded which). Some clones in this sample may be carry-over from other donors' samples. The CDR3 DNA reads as TGTGCCAGCAGCTCACTAGCGGGAGGTTACAATGAGCAGTTCTTC. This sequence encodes CASSSLAGGYNEQFF.